The following is a T cell receptor beta chain sequence with its context. The antigen is not known. Sequencing used immunoSEQ version 4 in survey mode. Profiling relied on immunoSEQ multiplex PCR, and the TCRdb table lists in-frame clones only, not all of them. The sample has about 46,000 clones, 80% to 90% seen once. Germline CDR1 is MNHNY and CDR2 is SVGAGI (reference sequence). This CDR3 is 11 amino acids long. V dropped 6 bases and J dropped 10 bases, with 11 bases sitting between them. Anti-CD3/anti-CD28 beads served as a nonspecific positive control stimulus. Sorting selected CD4+ T cells upregulating both CD40 ligand and CD69. This entry belongs to a study of persistence of HIV-infected CD4 T cells.

V usage is TRBV6-6 and J usage is TRBJ2-3; D call uncertain. This sequence was found in an adult woman with HIV who was CMV-seropositive. The material sequenced was CD4+ T cells sorted from PBMCs after approximately 20-hour stimulation, taken from a patient who received antiretroviral therapy. DNA for the CDR3: TGTGCCAGCAGCAATACGGAGTCGCAGTATTTT. This translates into CASSNTESQYF.